This T cell receptor (beta chain) came from a study of T cells expressing NK-cell markers. Findings and caveats of the study: For about six donors, the dominant NKG2C+ clonotypes made up roughly 1.0-7.0% of their CD8+ T cells.

Germline CDR1 and CDR2: SGHTA and FQGNSA. This CDR3 region has 15 residues. A word on this clonotype: Its antigen is unidentified.

Libraries used 5'RACE template switching adding universal primer site and UMIs. From its re-call of the 5' RACE reads, TCRdb lists each CDR3 protein once, without DNA. The sample features about half a million distinct CDR3 sequences, with 1.4% to 1.5% in its top ten. The sequenced sample was blood T cells: a sorted CD56 or NKG2C T cell subset, CD4+ or CD8+ T cells, or bulk PBMC T cells (not recorded which). The TCR comes from a woman aged 45 to 65 in good health. The chain uses TRBV7-2 and TRBJ2-7; TCRdb's D call, TRBD1, is unchecked because there is no DNA. The CDR3 loop is CASSLVDRVVYEQYF.